This is a list of T cell receptor beta chains from one sample in a study of CD8 T cells in Susac syndrome. TCRdb reprocessed the immunoSEQ multiplex PCR reads with MiXCR, giving one entry per CDR3 protein. The sample records some 180,000 distinct CDR3 sequences, around 94% being singletons. The material sequenced was CD4+ T cells from PBMCs. These receptors originate from a human donor with Susac syndrome. Each CDR3 is given with its conserved first and last residue. The D gene is left open where the match is weak. The size of a clone is reported for some rows only, either as once, few or many, or as a class for expanded clones.

abundance,j_gene,v_gene,d_gene,CDR3nt,CDR3aa
NA,TRBJ2-5,TRBV18,NA,TGTGCCAGCTCCCGGCGCGAGACCCAGTACTTC,CASSRRETQYF
NA,TRBJ1-4,TRBV10-3,NA,TGTGCCATCAGTGAGTCGGGGCAAGACGAAAAACTGTTTTTT,CAISESGQDEKLFF
NA,TRBJ1-2,TRBV2,NA,TGTGCCAGCAGTGAGTCCAGGGATTATGGCTACACCTTC,CASSESRDYGYTF
NA,TRBJ2-7,TRBV5-1,TRBD2,TGCGCCAGCAGCTCCCAGCGGGAGGCAACCTACGAGCAGTACTTC,CASSSQREATYEQYF
NA,TRBJ1-1,TRBV14,NA,TGTGCCAGCAGCTTTACGATGAACACTGAAGCTTTCTTT,CASSFTMNTEAFF
NA,TRBJ2-1,TRBV12-3/TRBV12-4,TRBD1,TGTGCCAGCAGCCGCCGGGACAGGGGATACAATGAGCAGTTCTTC,CASSRRDRGYNEQFF
NA,TRBJ2-1,TRBV11-2,NA,TGTGCCAGCAGCTTAGTGGCTAGCTGGACGGACAATGAGCAGTTCTTC,CASSLVASWTDNEQFF
NA,TRBJ1-1,TRBV6-5,NA,TGTGCCAGCAGTTACTCATTCGGGGACACTGAAGCTTTCTTT,CASSYSFGDTEAFF
NA,TRBJ2-7,TRBV3-1,NA,TGTGCCAGCAGCCAAGCGTCGACACCACAGGACGAGCAGTACTTC,CASSQASTPQDEQYF
NA,TRBJ1-1,TRBV28,TRBD1,TGTGCCAGCAGTCCGACGACAGGGTCTGAAGCTTTCTTT,CASSPTTGSEAFF
NA,TRBJ2-7,TRBV29-1,TRBD1,TGCAGCGTTGCAGCCGGGACAGGTTCTACCGAGCAGTACTTC,CSVAAGTGSTEQYF
NA,TRBJ2-7,TRBV5-4,NA,TGTGCCAGCAGCTTGGTGGCAGGGAGGAGAGACTACGAGCAGTACTTC,CASSLVAGRRDYEQYF
NA,TRBJ2-7,TRBV20-1,NA,TGCAGTGCTAGAGGTAACACCGGGACGGACTACGAGCAGTACTTC,CSARGNTGTDYEQYF
few,TRBJ2-5,TRBV6-2/TRBV6-3,NA,TGTGCCAGCAGTTTTTCCGGGCTCGAGACCCAGTACTTC,CASSFSGLETQYF
NA,TRBJ2-3,TRBV4-3,TRBD2,TGCGCCAGCAGCCATATGGGGAGCGGGAGATGGAGCACAGATACGCAGTATTTT,CASSHMGSGRWSTDTQYF
NA,TRBJ2-4,TRBV4-1,NA,TGCGCCAGCAGCCAAGCCGGTCCTCAAAACATTCAGTACTTC,CASSQAGPQNIQYF
NA,TRBJ2-5,TRBV11-3,NA,TGTGCCAGCAGCTTCCACCGCATGGAGACCCAGTACTTC,CASSFHRMETQYF
NA,TRBJ2-7,TRBV30,NA,TGTGCCTGCCTAGACAGTAGCTCCTACGAGCAGTACTTC,CACLDSSSYEQYF
NA,TRBJ1-2,TRBV29-1,TRBD1,TGCAGCGTTGAAGATCTGGGACAGGGGCCGGGCTATGGCTACACCTTC,CSVEDLGQGPGYGYTF
NA,TRBJ2-5,TRBV20-1,NA,TGCAGTGCGGGTCCCGGGACCCAGTACTTC,CSAGPGTQYF
NA,TRBJ1-2,TRBV20-1,NA,TGCAGTGCTAGAGTTTCAGGGGGCTACACCTTC,CSARVSGGYTF
once,TRBJ2-5,TRBV3-1,NA,TGTGCCAGCAGCCTTATAGGGTCCGGGAAAGAGACCCAGTACTTC,CASSLIGSGKETQYF
NA,TRBJ1-1,TRBV20-1,NA,TGCAGTGCTAGAGAGGGCCACACTGAAGCTTTCTTT,CSAREGHTEAFF
NA,TRBJ2-7,TRBV11-2,TRBD2,TGTGCCAGCAGCTTAGCCGCAGGACTAGCGGGAAACTACGAGCAGTACTTC,CASSLAAGLAGNYEQYF
NA,TRBJ1-5,TRBV7-9,NA,TGTGCCAGCAGCTTAGGGTTAGGGCGGGGGGATCAGCCCCAGCATTTT,CASSLGLGRGDQPQHF
once,TRBJ2-3,TRBV28,NA,TGTGCCAGCAGTTTGCTTGCCCCCACTCGCACAGATACGCAGTATTTT,CASSLLAPTRTDTQYF
NA,TRBJ2-2,TRBV2,NA,TGTGCCAGCCTGCAGGGATGGACCGGGGAGCTGTTTTTT,CASLQGWTGELFF
NA,TRBJ1-2,TRBV30,NA,TGTGCCTGGAGTCCCGGGCTGCCAAGTGGCTACACCTTC,CAWSPGLPSGYTF
NA,TRBJ1-2,TRBV25-1,TRBD1,TGTGCCAGCCGGGACAGTAACTATGGCTACACCTTC,CASRDSNYGYTF
NA,TRBJ2-7,TRBV20-1,TRBD1,TGCAGTGCTTCATGGACAGGCTCCGAGCAGTACTTC,CSASWTGSEQYF
NA,TRBJ2-5,TRBV28,TRBD1,TGTGCCAGCAGACGGACAGGGGACGAGACCCAGTACTTC,CASRRTGDETQYF
NA,TRBJ2-7,TRBV4-2,NA,TGTGCCAGCAGCCAAGGCGGAACCTCCTACGAGCAGTACTTC,CASSQGGTSYEQYF
NA,TRBJ2-1,TRBV5-1,TRBD2,TGCGCCAGCAGCTTAAGTAGCGGGGTGGTTCTCAACGAGCAGTTCTTC,CASSLSSGVVLNEQFF
NA,TRBJ2-1,TRBV10-3,TRBD1,TGTGCCATCAGTGAGTCGAGGACAGGGGGCGTGGATGAGCAGTTCTTC,CAISESRTGGVDEQFF
NA,TRBJ2-1,TRBV7-2,TRBD2,TGTGCCAGCAGCTTACCCCGGACTAGCGGGAGTCTGGTGTACAATGAGCAGTTCTTC,CASSLPRTSGSLVYNEQFF
once,TRBJ1-4,TRBV15,NA,TGTGCCACCAGCCGATATGCAACTAATGAAAAACTGTTTTTT,CATSRYATNEKLFF
once,TRBJ2-5,TRBV3-1,TRBD1,TGTGCCAGCAGCCTTCCGGGACAGGGACAAGAGACCCAGTACTTC,CASSLPGQGQETQYF
NA,TRBJ2-5,TRBV7-2,NA,TGTGCCAGCAGCTTAGTTCAAGACCCGAACTTTTCCTACTTC,CASSLVQDPNFSYF